This T cell receptor (beta chain) is drawn from a study of cytomegalovirus exposure and HLA in healthy donors listed by TCRdb under 2017. Some background on the complete study: An earlier analysis of more than 550 of the donors reported roughly 300 Gb of sequence data and 117 million unique TCR beta sequences obtained from approximately 180 million T cells. An early release that covered about 600 HLA-typed donors contained 300 to 350 gigabases of sequencing data and 80 million or so unique TCR sequences. Among the approximately 420 genotyped donors, approximately 77% belonged to the genetic ancestry cluster associated with self-reported Caucasian donors. The study aimed to test whether signatures of past pathogen exposure could be identified by cataloging public T cell receptors. The study profiled the T cell repertoires of about 640 subjects by immunosequencing and related them to cytomegalovirus serostatus. Along with the roughly 670-subject first cohort, a separate validation cohort of more than 90 different subjects was used. To predict cytomegalovirus infection status, the study combined high-throughput TCR immunosequencing, statistical association of individual TCRs with disease status, and machine learning. A later analysis re-examined previously published TCR beta repertoires from over 500 donors and added high-resolution HLA genotyping to investigate patterns of TCR occurrence. Rather than using new phenotypic data, the later analysis identified candidate immune exposures from TCR beta sequences and from how often those sequences occurred across donors. To decide whether each TCR beta V gene segment behaved as functional or pseudogenic, an earlier analysis of over 500 of the donors relied on high-throughput TCR beta sequencing. Donor age, sex, ethnicity and CMV serostatus were collected together with the repertoire data. A later genetic analysis took genome-wide SNP genotypes for about 65% of the 666 donors and used that subset as a discovery cohort. Every repertoire in the discovery cohort had been generated on one and the same sequencing platform. Both class I and class II loci were covered by HLA typing, at four-digit resolution. The number of donors typed differed by locus, with about 620-630 for A, B, C, DRB1 and DQB1, more than 500 for DQA1, 600 to 610 for DPA1, and approximately 470 for DPB1. Roughly 5 DR-DQ haplotypes were treated as single units for association and clustering because of strong linkage in the cohort. Among roughly 400 genotyped donors of the cohort, an average of approximately 200,000 unique TCR beta nucleotide sequences was sequenced per donor, of which about 19% were non-productive. Study-wide findings and limitations: At a false discovery rate of 0.05, a later analysis linked 16,000 or so TCR beta sequences to specific HLA alleles. The cohort was sequenced for TCR beta chains only, and without alpha or paired-chain data the features that could be detected were limited. A few of the identified cytomegalovirus-associated TCR beta chains were confirmed in vitro to be specific for cytomegalovirus antigens. Most TCR sequences were seen in very few donors, while some public TCRs were found in many individuals. Compared with equally common non-associated chains, HLA-associated TCR beta chains in a later analysis were more clonally expanded and had lower generation probabilities. Sequencing depth was assumed to be roughly uniform across donors in the presence/absence analyses, though that assumption may not hold. In a later analysis, TCR association rates were found to vary across HLA loci, with the most associated TCRs seen for DRB1 alleles and the fewest for HLA-C alleles. When HLA alleles, especially DR and DQ, strongly co-occurred, TCR associations were difficult to assign to individual alleles. A later genetic analysis associated a missense DCLRE1C variant with V-gene and J-gene trimming of TCR beta chains, and an independent cohort replicated the association. A further reported finding was that TCR beta sequences accurately predicted the HLA-A and HLA-B alleles for most subjects in the first cohort. Broadly in line with IMGT annotations, most TCR beta V segments showed up in productive rearrangements about 90% or about 30% of the time in an earlier analysis of around 600 of the donors. According to the authors, the approach could potentially be generalized to other disease states and immunological phenotypes. Correlated functional status among segregating V segments might reflect linkage disequilibrium, but an unknown experimental factor could not be ruled out. Compared with the roughly 710-donor mean, donors in an Asian-associated ancestry cluster had fewer N-insertions in productive TCRs, according to a later genetic analysis. HLA typing was unavailable for some donors at each locus, so association tests used only the typed subset. The classifier was reported to diagnose cytomegalovirus status with high specificity and sensitivity in both the original cohort and the validation cohort. Because the 87-base-pair reads could not distinguish some IMGT-functional V segments, including TRBV6-2 and TRBV6-3, those segments were excluded. According to a later analysis, most CMV-associated TCR beta chains appeared to be HLA-restricted, and the HLA associations seemed to be driven largely by CMV exposure. The sequencing pipeline was judged likely to have produced a cluster of highly shared sequence variants as a technical artifact. CMV serostatus was the only immune exposure information available for the cohort. A later analysis reported that several top co-occurrence clusters appeared linked to parvovirus B19, influenza, CMV and Epstein-Barr virus. Seventeen rarely observed V segments, including chromosome 9 orphons, were excluded from the earlier analysis of about 610 of the donors because counts were too low. In the study, 150 to 200 TCR beta chains were listed as associated with cytomegalovirus.

The germline V gene supplies CDR1 MGHRA and CDR2 YSYEKL. The CDR3 has 16 amino acids, counting the end cysteine and phenylalanine. Kept here is only the CDR3 DNA, which spans 48 bases and is read in frame from base 1. Deletion took 0 bases off V and 2 bases off J, with a span of 14 bases between the germline ends. Only a few counts were recorded for this clone. Its target antigen remains unknown. Per-base qualities were not stored, and no clone one base away is much larger. The receptor library was made with the immunoSEQ multiplex PCR assay. For the multiplex PCR, a mixture combining 60 forward primers for TCR Vbeta segments and 13 reverse primers for TCR Jbeta segments was used. A multiplex PCR assay on genomic DNA amplified the CDR3 region of rearranged TCR beta genes. On the Illumina HiSeq System, the amplified TCR beta libraries were sequenced as 87-base-pair reads. From the authors' description of their analysis: A later analysis tallied 75 million to 85 million unique TCR beta chains across the 666 repertoires, and some 10 million of those chains were shared by two or more donors. Raw reads were error-corrected and collapsed into unique sequences with a nearest-neighbor algorithm that merged closely related sequences to remove PCR and sequencing errors. V, D and J gene segments were assigned by aligning CDR3 sequences to IMGT reference sequences. Each retained sequence needed at least a six-nucleotide match to both a V gene segment and a J gene segment. A rearrangement counted as productive if the CDR3 had no stop codons and remained in frame with V and J, and every other rearrangement counted as non-productive. Following IMGT convention, CDR3 was defined as the stretch from the second conserved V-encoded cysteine up to the conserved J-encoded phenylalanine. The earlier analysis of about 560 of the donors excluded any sequence lacking an unambiguous match to a single V gene segment. An earlier analysis of 587 of the donors classified V segments as functional when productive rearrangements were above 56.7% and as segregating when the standard deviation between donors was above 5%. A statistical classification framework was built to diagnose cytomegalovirus status from the catalog of TCR beta chain sequences. In a later analysis, TCR nucleotide sequences were compared against IMGT/GENE-DB human TR gene sequences so that V and J genes could be assigned. Using the TCRdist pipeline, a later analysis assigned CDR3 sequences along with most-parsimonious VDJ recombination scenarios. In a later analysis, each TCR beta chain was defined by its CDR3 amino acid sequence together with its V-gene family, and reads without a unique V-gene family were excluded. To address suspected cross-contamination and a sequencing artifact, a later analysis removed 450 to 700 highly shared, low-generation-probability nucleotide sequences. In a later analysis, a clonal expansion index for each public chain was calculated from normalized within-repertoire ranks of inferred template counts. Generation probabilities in a later analysis came from a VDJ recombination model fitted to out-of-frame rearrangements, and those results were checked against IGoR. In a later analysis, TCR-TCR, TCR-HLA and TCR-CMV co-occurrence was scored with hypergeometric tests, and a repertoire-size bias correction was applied to TCR pairs. To estimate false discovery rates, a later analysis permuted the HLA or CMV assignments 20 times. In a later analysis, co-occurring TCRs were grouped using DBSCAN, and TCRdist sequence similarity was added for clustering within HLA-allele-positive subsets. Repertoires with fewer than 30,000 or more than 120,000 public chains were left out of co-occurrence clustering, as were four to six repertoires with anomalous nucleotide sharing. Sourced from immuneACCESS, this table was stored by TCRdb with only in-frame sequences that have V and J called. A share of the clones is absent; for the studies checked, an unresolved V gene accounts for under half, and the remainder has no known explanation. D and trimming were read from the DNA, whereas the V and J calls and clone size are those reported in that table. This sample gives some 120,000 clones in total; 80% of them show up just once. The ten top clones hold 0.95% to 1.5% of the sample.

The cohort was made up of hundreds of healthy bone marrow donors. At the time of sampling, all cohort members were nominally healthy, though unrecorded immune exposures were likely present. The donor was CMV seronegative and belonged to the group of 380 or so seronegative cohort members. Each donor provided a peripheral blood sample, and peripheral blood mononuclear cells were used for TCR beta sequencing. The Qiagen DNeasy Blood Extraction Kit was used to extract genomic DNA from the blood cell samples. Sequenced: PBMCs. The sequence came from a female donor in good health and CMV-seronegative. The chain is assembled from TRBV4-1 and TRBJ2-7, with TRBD2 as a weak D call on 6 bases. The DNA sequence follows: TGCGCCAGCAGCCAAGATCGCGCGGGGATACCCTACGAGCAGTACTTC. This yields the protein CASSQDRAGIPYEQYF.